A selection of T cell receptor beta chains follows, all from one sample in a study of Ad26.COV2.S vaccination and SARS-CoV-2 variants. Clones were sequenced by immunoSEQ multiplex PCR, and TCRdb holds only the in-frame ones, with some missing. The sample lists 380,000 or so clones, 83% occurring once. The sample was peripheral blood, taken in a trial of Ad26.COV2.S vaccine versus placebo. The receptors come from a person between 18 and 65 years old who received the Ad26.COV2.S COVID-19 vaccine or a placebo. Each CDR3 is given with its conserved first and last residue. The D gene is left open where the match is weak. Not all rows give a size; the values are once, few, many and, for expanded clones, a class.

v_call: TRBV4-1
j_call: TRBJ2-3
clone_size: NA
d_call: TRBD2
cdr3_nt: TGCGCCAGCAGCCAAGTGGGACTAGCGGTACCTTTAGATACGCAGTATTTT
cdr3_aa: CASSQVGLAVPLDTQYF

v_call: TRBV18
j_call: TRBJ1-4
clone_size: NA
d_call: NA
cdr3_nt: TGTGCCAGCTCACCCGGGACTTCGCCCCATGAAAAACTGTTTTTT
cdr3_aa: CASSPGTSPHEKLFF

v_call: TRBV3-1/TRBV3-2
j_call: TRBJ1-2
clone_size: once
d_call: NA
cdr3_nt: TGTGCCAGCAGCCCCGCTTGGGACCGAGGCTACACCTTC
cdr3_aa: CASSPAWDRGYTF

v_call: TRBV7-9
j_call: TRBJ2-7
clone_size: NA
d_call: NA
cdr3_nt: TGTGCCAGCAGCTTCGGAGACGAGCAGTACTTC
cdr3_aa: CASSFGDEQYF

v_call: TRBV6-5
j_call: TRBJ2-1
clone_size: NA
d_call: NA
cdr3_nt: TGTGCCAGCAGTTACTCGACAGTCTCCAATGAGCAGTTCTTC
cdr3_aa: CASSYSTVSNEQFF

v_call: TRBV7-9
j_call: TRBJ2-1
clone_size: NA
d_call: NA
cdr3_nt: TGTGCCAGCAGCTTAGAACTGGGCTACAATGAGCAGTTCTTC
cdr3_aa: CASSLELGYNEQFF

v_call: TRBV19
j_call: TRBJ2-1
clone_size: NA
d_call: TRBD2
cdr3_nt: TGTGCCAGTAGTAGTGAAAGGACTAGCGGGAGTTTTTACAATGAGCAGTTCTTC
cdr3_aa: CASSSERTSGSFYNEQFF

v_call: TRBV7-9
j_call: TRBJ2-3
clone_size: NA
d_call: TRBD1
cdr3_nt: TGTGCCAGCAGCCAGACAGGGACCAACACAGATACGCAGTATTTT
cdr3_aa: CASSQTGTNTDTQYF

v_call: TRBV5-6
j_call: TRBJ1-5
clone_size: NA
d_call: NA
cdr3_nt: TGTGCCAGCAGCGCCGGTCTTCAGCCCCAGCATTTT
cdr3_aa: CASSAGLQPQHF

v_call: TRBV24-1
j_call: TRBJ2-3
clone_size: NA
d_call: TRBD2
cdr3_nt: TGTGCCACCAGTGCCGACTGGGGGGAGGGAGATACGCAGTATTTT
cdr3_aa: CATSADWGEGDTQYF

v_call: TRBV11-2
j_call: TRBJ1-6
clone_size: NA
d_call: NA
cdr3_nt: TGTGCCAGCAGCTTAGGGGTAGGAAATTCACCCCTCCACTTT
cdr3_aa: CASSLGVGNSPLHF

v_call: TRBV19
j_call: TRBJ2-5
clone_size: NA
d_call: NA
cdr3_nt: TGTGCCAGTAGTATAGATTCCGGGGTGAAGACCCAGTACTTC
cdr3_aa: CASSIDSGVKTQYF

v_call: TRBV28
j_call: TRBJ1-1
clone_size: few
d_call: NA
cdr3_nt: TGTGCCAGCAGTCCATGGACAGAGGACACTGAAGCTTTCTTT
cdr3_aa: CASSPWTEDTEAFF

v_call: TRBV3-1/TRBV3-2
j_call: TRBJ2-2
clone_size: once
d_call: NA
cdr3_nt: TGTGCCAGCAGCCATTTGACGAACACCGGGGAGCTGTTTTTT
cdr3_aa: CASSHLTNTGELFF

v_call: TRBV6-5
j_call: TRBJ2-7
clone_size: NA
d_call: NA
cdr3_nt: TGTGCCAGCACCGAGGGGGAGGGGTTCGACGAGCAGTACTTC
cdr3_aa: CASTEGEGFDEQYF

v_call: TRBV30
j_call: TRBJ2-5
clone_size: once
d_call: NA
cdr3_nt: TGTGCCTGGAGTAGGATGTTAATCGGGTCCCAGTACTTC
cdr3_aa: CAWSRMLIGSQYF

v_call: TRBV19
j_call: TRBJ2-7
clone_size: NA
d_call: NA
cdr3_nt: TGTGCCAGTAGTCCACTGACACCCCAGGCCGACGAGCAGTACTTC
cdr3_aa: CASSPLTPQADEQYF

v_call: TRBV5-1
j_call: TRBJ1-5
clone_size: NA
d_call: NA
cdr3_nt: TGCGCCAGCAGCTTGGAGGGGAGTGGGAATCAGCCCCAGCATTTT
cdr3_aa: CASSLEGSGNQPQHF